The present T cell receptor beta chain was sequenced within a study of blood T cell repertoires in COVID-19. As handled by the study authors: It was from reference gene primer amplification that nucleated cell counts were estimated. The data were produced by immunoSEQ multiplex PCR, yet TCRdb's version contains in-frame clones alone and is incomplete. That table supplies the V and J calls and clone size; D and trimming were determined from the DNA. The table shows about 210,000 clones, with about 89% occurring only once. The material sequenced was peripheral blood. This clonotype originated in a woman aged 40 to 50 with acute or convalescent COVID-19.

CDR3 residues: CASSDGDRGYSPLHF. For the CDR3, the DNA is TGCGCCAGCAGTGATGGGGACAGGGGATATTCACCCCTCCACTTT. V is TRBV10-2 and J is TRBJ1-6, with 10 bases that match TRBD1. This CDR3 region has 15 residues. Germline lookup yields CDR1 WSHSY and CDR2 SAAADI. V shed 3 bases and J 8 bases; nucleotides not matched to a gene: 4.